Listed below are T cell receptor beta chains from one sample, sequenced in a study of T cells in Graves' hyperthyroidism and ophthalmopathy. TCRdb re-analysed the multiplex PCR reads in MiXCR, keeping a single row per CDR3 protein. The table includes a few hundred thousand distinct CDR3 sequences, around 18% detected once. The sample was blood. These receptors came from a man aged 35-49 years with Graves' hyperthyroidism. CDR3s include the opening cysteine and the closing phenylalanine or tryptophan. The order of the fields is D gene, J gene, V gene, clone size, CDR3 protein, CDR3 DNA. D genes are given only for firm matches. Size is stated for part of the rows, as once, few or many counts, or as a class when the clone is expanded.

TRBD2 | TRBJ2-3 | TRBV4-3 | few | CASSQLAGATDTQYF | TGCGCCAGCAGCCAACTAGCGGGGGCTACAGATACGCAGTATTTT
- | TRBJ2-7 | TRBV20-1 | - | CSARDPRAYEQYF | TGCAGTGCTAGAGATCCCAGGGCCTACGAGCAGTACTTC
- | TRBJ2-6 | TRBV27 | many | CASSLLSIRAGANVLTF | TGTGCCAGCAGTTTACTTTCTATACGGGCTGGGGCCAACGTCCTGACTTTC
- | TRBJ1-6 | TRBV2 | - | CASEDQRSSYNSPLHF | TGTGCCAGCGAGGACCAGCGAAGCTCCTATAATTCACCCCTCCACTTT
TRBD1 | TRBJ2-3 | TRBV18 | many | CASSPWDEQGGDTQYF | TGTGCCAGCTCTCCTTGGGACGAACAGGGGGGAGATACGCAGTATTTT
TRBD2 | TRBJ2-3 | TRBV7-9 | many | CASSFTSVSTDTQYF | TGTGCCAGCAGCTTTACTAGCGTTAGCACAGATACGCAGTATTTT
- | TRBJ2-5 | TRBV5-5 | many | CASSFRSGGRETQYF | TGTGCCAGCAGCTTTCGGTCGGGGGGCAGAGAGACCCAGTACTTC
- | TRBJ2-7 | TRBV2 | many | CASRGTDSYEQYF | TGTGCCAGCAGGGGGACCGACAGCTACGAGCAGTACTTC
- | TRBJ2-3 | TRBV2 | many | CASRDGALGLAQYF | TGTGCCAGCAGGGACGGGGCGCTGGGTTTGGCGCAGTATTTT
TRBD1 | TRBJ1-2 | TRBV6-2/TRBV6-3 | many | CASLTGGENYGYTF | TGTGCCAGCCTGACAGGGGGCGAGAACTATGGCTACACCTTC
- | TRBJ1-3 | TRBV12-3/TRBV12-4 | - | CASSLSWASGNTIYF | TGTGCCAGCAGTTTAAGCTGGGCTTCTGGAAACACCATATATTTT
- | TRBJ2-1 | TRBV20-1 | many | CSARVMGRPTGEQFF | TGCAGTGCTAGAGTTATGGGACGCCCCACGGGCGAGCAGTTCTTC
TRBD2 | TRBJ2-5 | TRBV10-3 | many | CAISEPSGGTQETQYF | TGTGCCATCAGTGAACCTAGCGGGGGGACTCAAGAGACCCAGTACTTC
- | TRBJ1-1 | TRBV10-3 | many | CAISESLRLGTEAFF | TGTGCCATCAGTGAGTCTTTACGGCTGGGCACTGAAGCTTTCTTT
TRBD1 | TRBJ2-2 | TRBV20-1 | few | CSARDRVNTGELFF | TGCAGTGCTAGGGACAGGGTAAACACCGGGGAGCTGTTTTTT
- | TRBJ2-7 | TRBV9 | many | CASSVGVGLDEQYF | TGTGCCAGCAGCGTAGGGGTGGGGTTGGACGAGCAGTACTTC
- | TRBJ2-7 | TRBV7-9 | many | CASSLAHRNYEQYF | TGTGCCAGCAGCTTAGCGCACAGAAATTACGAGCAGTACTTC
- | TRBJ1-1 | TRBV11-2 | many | CASSLFSENTEVFF | TGTGCCAGCAGCTTATTCTCCGAGAACACTGAAGTTTTCTTT
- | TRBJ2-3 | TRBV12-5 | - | CASGHSTDTQYF | TGTGCTAGTGGTCATTCCACAGATACGCAGTATTTT
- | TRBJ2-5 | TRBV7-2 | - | CASSIQGQETQYF | TGTGCCAGCAGCATACAGGGTCAAGAGACCCAGTACTTC
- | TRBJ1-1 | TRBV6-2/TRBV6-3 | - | CASSNRQFTNTEAFF | TGTGCCAGCAGTAATCGACAGTTTACGAACACTGAAGCTTTCTTT
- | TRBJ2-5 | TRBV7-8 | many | CASSFHRSGELQETQYF | TGTGCCAGCAGCTTCCACAGGTCGGGGGAGCTACAAGAGACCCAGTACTTC
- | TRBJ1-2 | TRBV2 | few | CASSQNQYGYTF | TGTGCCAGCAGTCAAAACCAATATGGCTACACCTTC
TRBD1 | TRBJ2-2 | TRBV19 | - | CASSTTPDRGGSGELFF | TGTGCCAGTAGTACAACCCCAGACAGGGGTGGTAGCGGGGAGCTGTTTTTT
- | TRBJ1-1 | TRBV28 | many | CASSLHRNTEAFF | TGTGCCAGCAGTCTCCACAGGAACACTGAAGCTTTCTTT
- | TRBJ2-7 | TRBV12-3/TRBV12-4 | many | CASIPGRYEQYF | TGTGCCAGTATTCCCGGAAGATACGAGCAGTACTTC
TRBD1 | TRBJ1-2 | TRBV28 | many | CASSEAGTELYGYTF | TGTGCCAGCAGCGAAGCCGGGACAGAATTATATGGCTACACCTTC
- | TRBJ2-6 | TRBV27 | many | CASSLGRWTGANVLTF | TGTGCCAGCAGTTTGGGGCGTTGGACTGGGGCCAACGTCCTGACTTTC
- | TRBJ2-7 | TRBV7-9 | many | CASRGSGGYEQYF | TGTGCCAGCCGGGGGTCAGGGGGCTACGAGCAGTACTTC
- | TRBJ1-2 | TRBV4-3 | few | CASSQLVRSNNGYTF | TGCGCCAGCAGCCAATTGGTCAGAAGCAACAATGGCTACACCTTC
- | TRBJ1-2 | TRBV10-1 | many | CASSEAGTYGYTF | TGCGCCAGCAGTGAGGCAGGGACCTATGGCTACACCTTC
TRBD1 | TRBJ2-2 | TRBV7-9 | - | CASSLGQGRNTGELFF | TGTGCCAGCAGCCTCGGACAGGGTAGAAACACCGGGGAGCTGTTTTTT
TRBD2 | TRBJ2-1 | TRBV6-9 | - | CASSSTLAGGEQFF | TGTGCCAGCAGTTCAACACTAGCGGGGGGTGAGCAGTTCTTC
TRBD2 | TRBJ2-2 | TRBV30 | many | CAWRRGGGELFF | TGTGCCTGGAGGCGCGGGGGCGGGGAGCTGTTTTTT
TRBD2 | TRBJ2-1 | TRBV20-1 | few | CSARDQGGGGWNEQFF | TGCAGTGCTAGAGATCAGGGCGGGGGGGGCTGGAATGAGCAGTTCTTC
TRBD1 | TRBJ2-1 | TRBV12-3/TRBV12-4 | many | CASSKDGTETNEQFF | TGTGCCAGCAGTAAGGACGGGACAGAAACCAATGAGCAGTTCTTC
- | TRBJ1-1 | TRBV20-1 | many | CSATRPNTEAFF | TGCAGTGCTACCCGCCCGAACACTGAAGCTTTCTTT
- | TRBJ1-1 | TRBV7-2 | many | CASSVQENTEAFF | TGTGCCAGCAGCGTACAGGAGAACACTGAAGCTTTCTTT
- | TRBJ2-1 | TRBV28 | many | CASSRGGSSYNEQFF | TGTGCCAGCAGTAGGGGGGGGAGCTCCTACAATGAGCAGTTCTTC
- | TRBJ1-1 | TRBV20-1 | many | CSAPDSGSEAFF | TGCAGTGCTCCCGACAGTGGATCTGAAGCTTTCTTT
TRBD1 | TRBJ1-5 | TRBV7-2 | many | CASSLGGQVSNQPQHF | TGTGCCAGCAGCTTAGGAGGACAGGTTAGCAATCAGCCCCAGCATTTT
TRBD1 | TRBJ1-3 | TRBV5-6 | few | CASSRDRAGNTIYF | TGTGCCAGCAGCCGGGACAGGGCTGGAAACACCATATATTTT
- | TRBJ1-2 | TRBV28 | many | CASSFYKEMAGYTF | TGTGCCAGCAGTTTCTACAAGGAAATGGCTGGCTACACCTTC
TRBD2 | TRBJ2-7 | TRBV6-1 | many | CASSETSGAYEQYF | TGTGCCAGCAGTGAAACTAGCGGGGCATACGAGCAGTACTTC
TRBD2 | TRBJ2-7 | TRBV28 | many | CASKVAGERYEQYF | TGTGCCAGCAAAGTAGCGGGGGAGCGATACGAGCAGTACTTC
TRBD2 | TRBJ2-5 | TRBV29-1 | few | CSVRTSGGEGTQYF | TGCAGCGTTAGGACTAGCGGGGGGGAGGGAACCCAGTACTTC
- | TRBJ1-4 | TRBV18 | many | CASSPTAVNEKLFF | TGTGCCAGCTCACCGACGGCAGTAAATGAAAAACTGTTTTTT
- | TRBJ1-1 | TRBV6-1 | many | CASNPGGRNTEAFF | TGTGCCAGCAATCCGGGGGGGAGGAACACTGAAGCTTTCTTT
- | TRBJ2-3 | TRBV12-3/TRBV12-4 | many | CASGGGGPDTQYF | TGTGCCAGCGGGGGGGGGGGGCCAGATACGCAGTATTTT
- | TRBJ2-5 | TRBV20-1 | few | CSAYRRGQETQYF | TGCAGTGCTTATCGGAGGGGCCAAGAGACCCAGTACTTC
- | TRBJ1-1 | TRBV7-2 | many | CASSPEGGNTEAFF | TGTGCCAGCAGCCCCGAGGGGGGGAACACTGAAGCTTTCTTT
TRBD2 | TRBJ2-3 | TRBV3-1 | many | CASSQGGGPDTQYF | TGTGCCAGCAGCCAAGGCGGGGGACCAGATACGCAGTATTTT
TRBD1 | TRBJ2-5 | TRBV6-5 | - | CASSADRMYF | TGTGCCAGCAGCGCGGACAGGATGTACTTC
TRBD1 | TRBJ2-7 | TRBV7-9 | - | CASSLIIGTDPYEQYF | TGTGCCAGCAGCCTGATTATTGGGACAGACCCCTACGAGCAGTACTTC
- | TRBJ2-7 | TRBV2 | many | CASKLERSPYEQYF | TGTGCCAGCAAATTGGAGCGGAGCCCCTACGAGCAGTACTTC